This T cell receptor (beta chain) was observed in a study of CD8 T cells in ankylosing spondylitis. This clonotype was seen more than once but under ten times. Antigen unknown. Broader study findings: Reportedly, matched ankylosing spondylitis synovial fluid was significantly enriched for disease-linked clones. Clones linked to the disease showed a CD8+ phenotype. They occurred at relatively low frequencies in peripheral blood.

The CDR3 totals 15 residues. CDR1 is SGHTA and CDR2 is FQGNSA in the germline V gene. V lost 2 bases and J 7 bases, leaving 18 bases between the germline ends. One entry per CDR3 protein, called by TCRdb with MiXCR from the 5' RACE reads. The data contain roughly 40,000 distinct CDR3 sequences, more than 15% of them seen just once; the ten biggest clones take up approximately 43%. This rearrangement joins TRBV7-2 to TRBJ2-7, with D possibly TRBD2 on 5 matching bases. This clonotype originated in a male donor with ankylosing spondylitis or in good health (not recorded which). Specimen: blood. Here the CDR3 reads CASSLTMELTREQYV. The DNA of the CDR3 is TGTGCCAGCAGCTTAACGATGGAACTCACTAGGGAGCAGTACGTC.